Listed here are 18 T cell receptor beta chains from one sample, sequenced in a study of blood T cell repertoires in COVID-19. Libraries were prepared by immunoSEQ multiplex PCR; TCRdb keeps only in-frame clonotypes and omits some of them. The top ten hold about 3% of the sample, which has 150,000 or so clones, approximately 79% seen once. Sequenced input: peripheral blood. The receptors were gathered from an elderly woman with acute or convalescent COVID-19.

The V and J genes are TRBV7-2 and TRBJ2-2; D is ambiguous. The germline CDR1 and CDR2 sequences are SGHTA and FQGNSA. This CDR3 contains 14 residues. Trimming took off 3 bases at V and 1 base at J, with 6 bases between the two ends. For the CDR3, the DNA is TGTGCCAGCAGCTTCGCGGAGAACACCGGGGAGCTGTTTTTT. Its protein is CASSFAENTGELFF.

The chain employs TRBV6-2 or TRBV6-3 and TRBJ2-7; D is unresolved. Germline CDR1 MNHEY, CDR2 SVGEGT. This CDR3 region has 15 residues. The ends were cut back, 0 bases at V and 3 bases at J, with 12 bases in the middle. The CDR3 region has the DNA TGTGCCAGCAGTTACTCCCCCCGCGCCAACTACGAGCAGTACTTC. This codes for CASSYSPRANYEQYF.

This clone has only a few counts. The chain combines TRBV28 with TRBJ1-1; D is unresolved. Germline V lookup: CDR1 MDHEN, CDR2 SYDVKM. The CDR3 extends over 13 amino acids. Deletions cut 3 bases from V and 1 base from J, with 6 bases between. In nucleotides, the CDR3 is TGTGCCAGCAGTTTTGAGCGGAACACTGAAGCTTTCTTT. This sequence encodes CASSFERNTEAFF.

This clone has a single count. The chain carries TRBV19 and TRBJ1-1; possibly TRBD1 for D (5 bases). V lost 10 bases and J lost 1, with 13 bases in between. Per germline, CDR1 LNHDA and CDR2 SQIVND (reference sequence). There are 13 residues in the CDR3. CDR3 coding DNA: TGTGCCACAAGAAGACAGACGAACACTGAAGCTTTCTTT. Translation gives CATRRQTNTEAFF.

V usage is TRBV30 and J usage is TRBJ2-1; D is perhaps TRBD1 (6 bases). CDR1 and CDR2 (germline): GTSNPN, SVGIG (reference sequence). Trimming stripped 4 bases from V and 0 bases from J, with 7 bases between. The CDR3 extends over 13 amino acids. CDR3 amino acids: CAWTGDSYNEQFF. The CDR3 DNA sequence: TGTGCCTGGACAGGGGACTCCTACAATGAGCAGTTCTTC.

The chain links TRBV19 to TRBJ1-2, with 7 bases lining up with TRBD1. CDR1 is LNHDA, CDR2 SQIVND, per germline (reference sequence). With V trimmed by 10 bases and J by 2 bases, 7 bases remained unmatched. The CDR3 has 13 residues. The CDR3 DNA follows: TGTGCCACCAGCTTGGGACAGAACTATGGCTACACCTTC. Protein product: CATSLGQNYGYTF.

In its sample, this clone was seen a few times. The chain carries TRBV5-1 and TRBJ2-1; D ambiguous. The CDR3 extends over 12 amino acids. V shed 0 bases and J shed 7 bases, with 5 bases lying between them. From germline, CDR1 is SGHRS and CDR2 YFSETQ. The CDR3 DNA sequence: TGCGCCAGCAGCTTGGTTATGAATGAGCAGTTCTTC. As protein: CASSLVMNEQFF.

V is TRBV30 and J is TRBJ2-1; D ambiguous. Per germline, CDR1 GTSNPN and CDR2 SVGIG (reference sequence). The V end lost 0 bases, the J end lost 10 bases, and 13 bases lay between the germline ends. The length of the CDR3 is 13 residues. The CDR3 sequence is CAWSVTTSAEQFF. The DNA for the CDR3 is TGTGCCTGGAGTGTCACTACCTCGGCCGAGCAGTTCTTC. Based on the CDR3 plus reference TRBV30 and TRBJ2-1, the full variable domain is SQTIHQWPATLVQPVGSPLSLECTVEGTSNPNLYWYRQAAGRGLQLLFYSVGIGQISSEVPQNLSASRPQDRQFILSSKKLLLSDSGFYLCAWSVTTSAEQFFGPGTRLTVL.

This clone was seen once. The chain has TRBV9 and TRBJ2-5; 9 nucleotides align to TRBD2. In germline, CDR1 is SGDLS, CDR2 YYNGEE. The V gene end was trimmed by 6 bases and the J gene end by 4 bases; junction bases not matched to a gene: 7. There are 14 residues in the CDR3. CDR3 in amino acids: CASTPGLASETQYF. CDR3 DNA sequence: TGTGCCAGCACCCCGGGACTAGCCTCAGAGACCCAGTACTTC.

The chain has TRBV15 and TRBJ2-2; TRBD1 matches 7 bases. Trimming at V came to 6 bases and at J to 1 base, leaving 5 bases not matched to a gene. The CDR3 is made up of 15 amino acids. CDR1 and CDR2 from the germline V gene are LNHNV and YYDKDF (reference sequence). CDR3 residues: CATRTRDRNTGELFF. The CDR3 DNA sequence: TGTGCCACCAGGACGAGGGACAGGAACACCGGGGAGCTGTTTTTT.

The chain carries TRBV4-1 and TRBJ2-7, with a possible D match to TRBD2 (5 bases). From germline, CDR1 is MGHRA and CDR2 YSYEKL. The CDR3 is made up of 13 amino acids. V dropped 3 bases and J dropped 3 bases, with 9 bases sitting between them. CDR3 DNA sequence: TGCGCCAGCAGCCAGGCACTAGGCTACGAGCAGTACTTC. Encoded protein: CASSQALGYEQYF.

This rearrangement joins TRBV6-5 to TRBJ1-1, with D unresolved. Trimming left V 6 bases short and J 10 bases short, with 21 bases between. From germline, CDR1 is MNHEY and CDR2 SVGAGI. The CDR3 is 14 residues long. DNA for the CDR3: TGTGCCAGCAGCTATCGGGAGTCCGGAGGTCTAGCTTTCTTT. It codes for CASSYRESGGLAFF.

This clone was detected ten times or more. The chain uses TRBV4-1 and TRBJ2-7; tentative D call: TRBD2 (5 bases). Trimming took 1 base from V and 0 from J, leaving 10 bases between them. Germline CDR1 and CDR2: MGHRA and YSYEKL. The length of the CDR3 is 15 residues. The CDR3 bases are TGCGCCAGCAGCCAAGGGACTTCCATCTCCTACGAGCAGTACTTC. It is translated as CASSQGTSISYEQYF.

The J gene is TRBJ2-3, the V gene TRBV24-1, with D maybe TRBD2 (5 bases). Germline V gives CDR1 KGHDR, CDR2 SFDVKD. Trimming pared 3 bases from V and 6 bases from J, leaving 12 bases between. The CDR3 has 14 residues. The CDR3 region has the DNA TGTGCCACCAGTGATGGGCTAGCTCGGGATACGCAGTATTTT. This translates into CATSDGLARDTQYF.

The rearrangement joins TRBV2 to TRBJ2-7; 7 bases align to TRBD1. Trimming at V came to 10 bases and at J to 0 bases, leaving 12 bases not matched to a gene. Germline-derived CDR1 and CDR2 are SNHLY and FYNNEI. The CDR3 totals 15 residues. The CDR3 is CATRWDSYYSYEQYF. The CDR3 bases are TGTGCCACCAGATGGGACAGCTACTACTCCTACGAGCAGTACTTC. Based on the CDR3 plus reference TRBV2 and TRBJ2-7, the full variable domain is EPEVTQTPSHQVTQMGQEVILRCVPISNHLYFYWYRQILGQKVEFLVSFYNNEISEKSEIFDDQFSVERPDGSNFTLKIRSTKLEDSAMYFCATRWDSYYSYEQYFGPGTRLTVT.

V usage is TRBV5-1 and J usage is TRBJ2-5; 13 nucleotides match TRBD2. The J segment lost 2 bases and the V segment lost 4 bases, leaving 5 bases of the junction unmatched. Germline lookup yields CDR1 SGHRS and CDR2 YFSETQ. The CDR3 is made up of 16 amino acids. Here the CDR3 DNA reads TGCGCCAGCAGCCAAGGACTAGCGGGAGAACAAGAGACCCAGTACTTC. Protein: CASSQGLAGEQETQYF. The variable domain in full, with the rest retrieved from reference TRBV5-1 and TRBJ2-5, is KAGVTQTPRYLIKTRGQQVTLSCSPISGHRSVSWYQQTPGQGLQFLFEYFSETQRNKGNFPGRFSGRQFSNSRSEMNVSTLELGDSALYLCASSQGLAGEQETQYFGPGTRLLVL.

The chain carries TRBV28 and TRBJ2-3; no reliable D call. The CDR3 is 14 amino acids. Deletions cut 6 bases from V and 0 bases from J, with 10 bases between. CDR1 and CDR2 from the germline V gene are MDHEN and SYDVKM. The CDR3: CASSATTSTDTQYF. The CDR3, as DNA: TGTGCCAGCAGCGCGACAACTAGCACAGATACGCAGTATTTT.

The CDR3 protein is CASRRQDGELFF. CDR3 DNA: TGTGCCAGCAGGAGACAGGACGGGGAGCTGTTTTTT. The chain couples TRBV28 to TRBJ2-2, with D possibly being TRBD1 (6 bases). V lost 6 bases to trimming and J lost 7 bases, with 9 bases between them. The length of the CDR3 is 12 residues. Germline values: CDR1 MDHEN, CDR2 SYDVKM. The variable domain in full, with the rest retrieved from reference TRBV28 and TRBJ2-2, is DVKVTQSSRYLVKRTGEKVFLECVQDMDHENMFWYRQDPGLGLRLIYFSYDVKMKEKGDIPEGYSVSREKKERFSLILESASTNQTSMYLCASRRQDGELFFGEGSRLTVL.